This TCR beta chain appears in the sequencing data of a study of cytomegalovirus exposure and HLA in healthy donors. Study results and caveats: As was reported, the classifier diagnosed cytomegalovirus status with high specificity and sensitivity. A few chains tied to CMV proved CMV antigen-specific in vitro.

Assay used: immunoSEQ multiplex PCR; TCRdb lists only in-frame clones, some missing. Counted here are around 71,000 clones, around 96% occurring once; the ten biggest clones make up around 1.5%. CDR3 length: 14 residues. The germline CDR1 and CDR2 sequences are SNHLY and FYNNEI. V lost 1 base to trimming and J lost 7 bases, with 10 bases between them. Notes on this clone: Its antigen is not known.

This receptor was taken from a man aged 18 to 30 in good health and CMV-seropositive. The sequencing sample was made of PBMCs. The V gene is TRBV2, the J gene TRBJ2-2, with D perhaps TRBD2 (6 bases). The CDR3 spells CASSEGGVSGELFF. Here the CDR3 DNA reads TGTGCCAGCAGTGAAGGGGGGGTGAGCGGGGAGCTGTTTTTT. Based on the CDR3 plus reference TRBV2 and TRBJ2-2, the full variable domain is EPEVTQTPSHQVTQMGQEVILRCVPISNHLYFYWYRQILGQKVEFLVSFYNNEISEKSEIFDDQFSVERPDGSNFTLKIRSTKLEDSAMYFCASSEGGVSGELFFGEGSRLTVL.